This T cell receptor beta chain emerged from a study of blood T cell repertoires in COVID-19. On the study more broadly: Whether acute or convalescent, the COVID-19 samples came from the United States, Italy and Spain. Sources were T cells, B-cell-depleted T cells, or PBMCs; the material itself was cDNA or gDNA.

In the source study's methods: How many nucleated cells were present was estimated from reference gene primer amplification. This table comes from immunoSEQ multiplex PCR, and its TCRdb copy is limited to in-frame clones, with some not included. V and J calls and clone size are those listed in that table; D and trimming were worked out from the DNA. The sample gives about 340,000 clones, about 86% of which show up once; around 3% is in the top ten. Germline V gives CDR1 LGHNA, CDR2 YNFKEQ. The V end was cut by 4 bases, the J end by 0 bases, with 16 bases between. The CDR3 totals 18 residues. This TCR was recovered from a man under 40 with active or convalescent COVID-19. The material sequenced was peripheral blood. The J gene is TRBJ1-6, the V gene TRBV4-2, with D unclear. The chain's CDR3 is CASSPLEVRDSYNSPLHF. DNA for the CDR3: TGTGCCAGCAGCCCGCTCGAGGTCCGGGACTCCTATAATTCACCCCTCCACTTT.